This TCR beta chain was sequenced for a study of blood T cell repertoires in COVID-19. The CDR3 loop spans 15 amino acids. The germline V gene has CDR1 SGHTA and CDR2 FQGNSA. V shed 2 bases and J 3 bases; nucleotides not matched to a gene: 6. Cohort 3 donors were reported recovered after two negative PCRs, clearance, or symptom resolution. TCRdb's table, derived via immunoSEQ multiplex PCR, lists solely in-frame clones and lacks some. The sample has about 310,000 clones, approximately 89% seen once. Sequencing used PBMCs or T cells enriched from blood (not recorded which). The chain couples TRBV7-2 to TRBJ2-7, with 8 bases matching TRBD1. The receptor was isolated from a woman in her 40s who had recovered from COVID-19. The CDR3 sequence: CASSLMTGVNYEQYF. The CDR3 nucleotides are TGTGCCAGCAGCTTAATGACAGGGGTCAACTACGAGCAGTACTTC.